This TCR beta chain was observed in a study of PD-L1 blockade in urothelial cancer. Some clones are missing from TCRdb's copy, which holds only in-frame ones; the method was immunoSEQ multiplex PCR. The sample consists of about 83,000 clones, approximately 90% of them appearing once. This clone was seen a handful of times. The CDR3 is 13 amino acids. CDR1 is SEHNR and CDR2 is FQNEAQ in the germline V gene (reference sequence). Trimming left V 5 bases short and J 3 bases short, with 8 bases between. The rearrangement joins TRBV7-9 to TRBJ2-1, with D unresolved. The clonotype was recovered from a woman between 65 and 79 years old with urothelial cancer. The input for sequencing was PBMCs, taken around atezolizumab (anti-PD-L1) treatment. CDR3 protein: CASSPDSYNEQFF. DNA of the CDR3: TGTGCCAGCAGCCCCGATAGCTACAATGAGCAGTTCTTC.